These 24 T cell receptor beta chains were sequenced from one sample in a study of metastatic and nonmetastatic thyroid tumors. TCRdb reprocessed the PCR reads via MiXCR. The sample shows 7,500 to 9,000 clones, roughly 25% of them seen only once. No patient received treatment before thyroid surgery. What was sequenced was tumor tissue. The origin of the receptors is a female donor with papillary thyroid cancer or a benign thyroid nodule (not recorded which). Some clones in this sample may be carry-over from other donors' samples.

Many counts were recorded for this clone. Just one base apart from a much larger clone, this may be a read error. This chain joins TRBV6-5 and TRBJ2-1, with D possibly being TRBD2 (5 bases). Trimming stripped 2 bases from V and 12 bases from J, with 20 bases between. There are 15 residues in the CDR3. CDR1 is MNHEY, CDR2 SVGAGI, per germline. The CDR3 reads CASSYVFTPGGGQFF. The DNA of the CDR3 is TGTGCCAGCAGTTACGTTTTTACCCCAGGAGGTGGGCAGTTCTTC.

This clone is categorized as large. V and J are TRBV6-5 and TRBJ1-2, with D maybe TRBD1 (6 bases). Per the germline V gene, CDR1 is MNHEY and CDR2 is SVGAGI. Deletions cut 1 base from V and 0 bases from J, with 9 bases between. The CDR3 covers 15 residues. The DNA for the CDR3 is TGTGCCAGCAGTTACTGGGGGGCTGCTAACTATGGCTACACCTTC. It codes for CASSYWGAANYGYTF.

This sequence joins TRBV5-1 and TRBJ2-1; possible D gene TRBD1, 6 bases. V was shortened by 3 bases and J by 10 bases, with 20 bases between the two germline ends. The CDR3 sequence is 15 residues long. The V gene's germline CDR1 is SGHRS and CDR2 YFSETQ. The CDR3 region is CASSSDSWTAKEQFF. The CDR3 bases are TGCGCCAGCAGCTCCGATAGCTGGACAGCAAAAGAGCAGTTCTTC.

This clone was counted at least ten times. This chain uses TRBV3-1 with TRBJ2-7; possibly TRBD2 for D (7 bases). The CDR3 has 15 amino acids. The V and J ends lost 4 bases and 3 bases respectively, with 16 bases between them. From germline, CDR1 is LGHDT and CDR2 YNNKEL (reference sequence). CDR3 residues: CASSRGGGTLYEQYF. The CDR3 DNA follows: TGTGCCAGCAGCCGGGGAGGGGGGACTCTCTACGAGCAGTACTTC.

This clone turned up a few times. The chain carries TRBV6-1 and TRBJ2-7; TRBD2 matches 13 bases. The V segment lost 7 bases and the J segment 7 bases; nucleotides outside the gene matches: 4. The CDR3 is 13 amino acids. CDR1 is MNHNS and CDR2 is SASEGT in the germline V gene. CDR3 region: CASMELAGGEQYF. The DNA of the CDR3 is TGTGCCAGCATGGAACTAGCGGGAGGGGAGCAGTACTTC.

Comment on this clone: Relative to the germline gene, one junction end is altered; a read error may explain this. The CDR3 bases are TGTGCCAACAGTGAAGTAGGGACATGCGGACAGCCCCCGCATTTT. Residues: CANSEVGTCGQPPHF. This chain uses TRBV6-1 with TRBJ1-5; possibly TRBD1 for D (6 bases). The CDR3 sequence is 15 residues long. CDR1 and CDR2 from the germline V gene are MNHNS and SASEGT.

This clone rates as large. This chain links TRBV6-6 with TRBJ2-1; the match to TRBD2 covers 10 bases. V shed 0 bases and J 7 bases; nucleotides not matched to a gene: 3. The CDR3 runs 15 residues. Germline CDR1 and CDR2: MNHNY and SVGAGI (reference sequence). This CDR3 reads CASSYSRTSGNEQFF. In nucleotides, the CDR3 is TGTGCCAGCAGTTACTCCCGGACTAGCGGAAATGAGCAGTTCTTC.

The chain couples TRBV11-2 to TRBJ1-2; perhaps TRBD1 as D (5 bases). CDR3 size: 15 residues. Germline CDR1 and CDR2: SGHAT and FQNNGV. The V gene lost 3 bases and the J gene lost 5 bases, with 16 bases spanning the gap. This CDR3 is CASSFDQGAGYGYTF. The CDR3 DNA sequence: TGTGCCAGCAGCTTTGATCAGGGCGCGGGGTATGGCTACACCTTC.

Points on this clone: The CDR3 end shows no conserved phenylalanine or tryptophan, and so a read error is likely. The chain combines TRBV6-1 with TRBJ1-1, with 10 positions matching TRBD1. This CDR3 spans 12 amino acids. Trimming took 6 bases from V and 7 from J; bases not matched to a gene: 2. Germline CDR1 reads MNHNS; CDR2 reads SASEGT. CDR3 bases: TGTGCCAGCAGCGGACAGGGGGTTGAAGCTTTCTCT. Amino acids: CASSGQGVEAFS.

This clone is medium-sized. The gene calls are TRBV6-1 and TRBJ1-1; possible D gene TRBD1, 5 bases. This CDR3 region has 13 residues. Looked up from germline, CDR1 is MNHNS and CDR2 is SASEGT. V was trimmed by 6 bases and J by 1 base, leaving 9 bases between them. The CDR3 nucleotides read TGTGCCAGCAGGGGGACGGGGAACACTGAAGCTTTCTTT. Protein: CASRGTGNTEAFF.

V and J are TRBV19 and TRBJ2-7; D unresolved. V lost 3 bases and J lost 3, with 12 bases in between. There are 14 residues in the CDR3. Germline V CDR1 and CDR2: LNHDA, SQIVND (reference sequence). DNA for the CDR3: TGTGCCAGTAGTATGGGAAGCCCCATCTACGAGCAGTACGTC. Protein product: CASSMGSPIYEQYV.

Concerning this clone itself: The junction shows a germline mismatch at one end, possibly a read error. The chain carries TRBV6-1 and TRBJ1-5; the match to TRBD1 covers 8 bases. In germline, CDR1 is MNHNS, CDR2 SASEGT. This CDR3 has 15 residues. The CDR3 spells CATPRGQEGNQPQHF. DNA for the CDR3: TGCGCCACCCCCCGGGGACAGGAGGGCAATCAGCCCCAGCATTTT.

In this sample, this clone turned up many times. The chain recombines TRBV5-1 with TRBJ1-2; 10 positions agree with TRBD1. Trimming removed 4 bases from V and 5 bases from J; junction bases left unmatched: 11. The germline V gene encodes CDR1 SGHRS and CDR2 YFSETQ. The CDR3 runs 16 residues. This chain's CDR3 is CASSDEGQGTGYGYTF. The CDR3, as DNA: TGCGCCAGCAGCGACGAGGGACAGGGGACGGGGTATGGCTACACCTTC.

This clone is medium-sized (0.01 to 0.1%). This rearrangement joins TRBV6-1 to TRBJ1-1; tentative D call: TRBD1 (6 bases). Deletions cut 2 bases from V and 6 bases from J, with 7 bases between. Germline CDR1 reads MNHNS; CDR2 reads SASEGT. This CDR3 is 12 amino acids long. CDR3 bases: TGTGCCAGCAGTGAACAGGGGTCTGAAGCTTTCTTT. Translation gives CASSEQGSEAFF.

The chain is built from TRBV28 and TRBJ1-2; D is ambiguous. This CDR3 spans 12 amino acids. Trimming removed 10 bases from V and 8 bases from J, with 17 bases in between. Germline V lookup: CDR1 MDHEN, CDR2 SYDVKM. Here the CDR3 reads CATRMVAWGYTF. In DNA form, the CDR3 reads TGTGCCACCCGTATGGTTGCTTGGGGCTACACCTTC.

This clone appeared many times. The rearrangement links TRBV6-1 to TRBJ2-4, with unresolved D. The CDR3 has 11 amino acids. The germline V and J ends were trimmed by 6 bases and 5 bases, with 5 bases remaining between them. The germline CDR1 and CDR2 sequences are MNHNS and SASEGT. The CDR3: CASSHQNIQYF. The CDR3 nucleotides are TGTGCCAGCAGCCATCAAAACATTCAGTACTTC.

This clone was counted between two and nine times. Given the absence of the conserved phenylalanine or tryptophan at the CDR3 end, a read error is likely. V gene TRBV10-3 combines with J gene TRBJ1-5; D is undetermined. The CDR3 spans 13 residues. Germline lookup yields CDR1 ENHRY and CDR2 SYGVKD. CDR3 bases: TGTGCCATCAGTGAGCCACCGAATCGGCCCCAGCATCTT. It specifies CAISEPPNRPQHL.

This chain uses TRBV6-1 with TRBJ2-3; 14 nucleotides align to TRBD2. The V gene's germline CDR1 is MNHNS and CDR2 SASEGT. With V trimmed by 4 bases and J by 4 bases, 4 bases remained unmatched. The CDR3 loop spans 16 amino acids. The DNA of the CDR3 is TGTGCCAGCAGTGGGGGACTAGCGGGAGCGGCAGATACGCAGTATTTT. Protein: CASSGGLAGAADTQYF.

This clone was seen more than once but under ten times. The V call is TRBV6-5, the J call TRBJ1-4; D call uncertain. The germline CDR1 and CDR2 sequences are MNHEY and SVGAGI. CDR3 length equals 15 residues. V dropped 0 bases and J dropped 7 bases, with 12 bases sitting between them. CDR3 DNA sequence: TGTGCCAGCAGTTACTCGAGGAGGTCTGGTGAAAAACTGTTTTTT. Protein: CASSYSRRSGEKLFF.

In its sample, this clone was seen once. A much larger clonotype is one base distant, so this may be a read error. The same CDR3 also results from other DNA sequences found in this sample. The chain joins TRBV3-1 to TRBJ1-5; no definite D call. The germline V and J ends were trimmed by 3 bases and 7 bases, with 10 bases remaining between them. In germline, CDR1 is LGHDT, CDR2 YNNKEL (reference sequence). This CDR3 contains 13 residues. CDR3 sequence: CASSQTRDQPQHF. CDR3 DNA: TGTGCCAGCAGCCAGACCCGTGACCAGCCCCAGCATTTT.

A few counts support this clone. The chain joins TRBV19 to TRBJ2-3; a weak D match, TRBD1 (5 bases). Germline-derived CDR1 and CDR2 are LNHDA and SQIVND (reference sequence). The CDR3 extends over 14 amino acids. The V and J ends lost 4 bases and 3 bases respectively, with 11 bases between them. The CDR3 here is CASSSRQLTDTQYF. The CDR3 bases are TGTGCCAGTAGTAGCAGACAGTTAACAGATACGCAGTATTTT.

This clone has just one count. This chain connects TRBV2 to TRBJ2-1; perhaps TRBD2 as D (5 bases). V was clipped by 0 bases and J by 0 bases, with 18 bases between them. The CDR3 is 19 amino acids. The V gene's germline CDR1 is SNHLY and CDR2 FYNNEI. The CDR3 spells CASSEAPPAFRDSYNEQFF. The CDR3 nucleotides read TGTGCCAGCAGTGAAGCGCCCCCCGCCTTCCGGGACTCCTACAATGAGCAGTTCTTC.

This clone was observed a handful of times. V and J are TRBV6-2 or TRBV6-3 and TRBJ2-7; D remains ambiguous. Trimming took 0 bases from V and 6 from J, leaving 6 bases between them. CDR1 is MNHEY and CDR2 is SVGEGT in the germline V gene. CDR3 length equals 12 residues. The DNA for the CDR3 is TGTGCCAGCAGTTACTCGGGTGGCGAGCAGTACTTC. Its translation is CASSYSGGEQYF.

This clone was observed once. This chain links TRBV18 with TRBJ1-3, with D unresolved. CDR1 KGHSH and CDR2 LQKENI come from the germline V gene. The CDR3 has 16 residues. Trimming left V 1 base short and J 1 base short, with 11 bases between. CDR3 bases: TGTGCCAGCTCACCACTTTATGAGGGATCTGGAAACACCATATATTTT. Its protein is CASSPLYEGSGNTIYF.